These 13 T cell receptor beta chains were sequenced from one sample in a study of blood T cell repertoires in COVID-19. TCRdb's copy holds only in-frame clones and misses some; the assay was immunoSEQ multiplex PCR. The top ten hold about 2% of the sample, which has some 89,000 clones, 89% seen once. Sequenced material: peripheral blood. These receptors were collected from a man between 45 and 60 years old with acute or convalescent COVID-19.

The rearrangement links TRBV19 to TRBJ2-3; weak D call: TRBD2 (6 bases). Deletions cut 8 bases from V and 4 bases from J, with 16 bases between. Germline CDR1 and CDR2: LNHDA and SQIVND (reference sequence). This CDR3 has 14 residues. The CDR3 region has the DNA TGTGCCAGTCGGCGGGGCGGAGATTCAGATACGCAGTATTTT. It specifies CASRRGGDSDTQYF.

The chain joins TRBV19 to TRBJ1-2, with a possible D match to TRBD1 (6 bases). The V gene lost 7 bases and the J gene lost 4 bases, with 19 bases spanning the gap. The germline CDR1 and CDR2 sequences are LNHDA and SQIVND (reference sequence). The CDR3 totals 15 residues. CDR3 sequence reads: CASTPTGSRGYGYTF. The CDR3 bases are TGTGCCAGTACTCCGACAGGTTCGAGGGGCTATGGCTACACCTTC.

V is TRBV9 and J is TRBJ1-2; the D gene is possibly TRBD1 (5 bases). CDR3 length: 11 amino acids. Germline CDR1 and CDR2: SGDLS and YYNGEE. V lost 3 bases, J lost 14 bases, and 14 bases lay in between. CDR3 in amino acids: CASSARQFLTF. The CDR3 DNA reads TGTGCCAGCAGCGCCCGACAGTTTTTAACCTTC.

The chain recombines TRBV9 with TRBJ2-5; 8 bases are a match to TRBD2. This CDR3 region has 18 residues. The germline V gene encodes CDR1 SGDLS and CDR2 YYNGEE. The ends lost 0 bases at V and 4 bases at J; junction bases unmatched: 14. CDR3 bases: TGTGCCAGCAGCGTAGGGTTGGCCGGGAGGGCCGGAGGAGAGACCCAGTACTTC. Its translation: CASSVGLAGRAGGETQYF.

This clone was seen just once. The V call is TRBV19, the J call TRBJ2-4; tentatively, D is TRBD2 (5 bases). CDR1 is LNHDA and CDR2 is SQIVND in the germline V gene (reference sequence). V was trimmed by 4 bases and J by 2 bases, leaving 9 bases between them. The CDR3 consists of 14 residues. CDR3 in amino acids: CASSNRGTKNIQYF. The CDR3 nucleotides are TGTGCCAGTAGTAACCGGGGAACCAAAAACATTCAGTACTTC.

This sequence joins TRBV5-1 and TRBJ1-6; no firm D call. The CDR3 has 14 amino acids. Per germline, CDR1 SGHRS and CDR2 YFSETQ. Trimming stripped 0 bases from V and 8 bases from J, with 9 bases between. The CDR3 DNA sequence: TGCGCCAGCAGCTTGGGACGTCAGGATTCACCCCTCCACTTT. Encoded protein: CASSLGRQDSPLHF.

This chain links TRBV9 with TRBJ2-2, with a tentative D call TRBD2 (6 bases). Trimming pared 7 bases from V and 2 bases from J, leaving 18 bases between. The CDR3 runs 16 residues. The germline gives CDR1 SGDLS, CDR2 YYNGEE. The CDR3 here is CASAQEGGTNTGELFF. The CDR3 DNA reads TGTGCCAGCGCCCAGGAGGGCGGGACCAACACCGGGGAGCTGTTTTTT.

V and J are TRBV5-1 and TRBJ2-7; 7 bases align to TRBD1. The CDR3 has 15 residues. The germline gives CDR1 SGHRS, CDR2 YFSETQ. The trim removed 0 bases at V and 2 bases at J, leaving 5 bases unmatched. CDR3 nucleotide sequence: TGCGCCAGCAGCTTGGAAGGTAGGGGGCCCTACGAGCAGTACTTC. It specifies CASSLEGRGPYEQYF.

The V call is TRBV7-8, the J call TRBJ1-6; 7 positions agree with TRBD1. The length of the CDR3 is 14 residues. The V gene's germline CDR1 is SGHVS and CDR2 FQNEAQ. V dropped 7 bases and J dropped 6; count of bases not matched to a gene: 6. The chain's CDR3 is CASKGGTANSPLHF. The CDR3, as DNA: TGTGCCAGCAAAGGCGGGACAGCTAATTCACCCCTCCACTTT.

This chain uses TRBV19 with TRBJ2-3, with 7 bases lining up with TRBD2. V dropped 4 bases and J dropped 0; count of bases not matched to a gene: 7. Germline V lookup: CDR1 LNHDA, CDR2 SQIVND (reference sequence). The length of the CDR3 is 16 residues. As DNA, the CDR3 is TGTGCCAGTAGTAGCCAAGCGGGGATCAGCACAGATACGCAGTATTTT. Its translation: CASSSQAGISTDTQYF.

This chain uses TRBV7-9 with TRBJ1-1; unclear D gene. Germline V lookup: CDR1 SEHNR, CDR2 FQNEAQ (reference sequence). The length of the CDR3 is 15 residues. V was shortened by 1 base and J by 0 bases, with 9 bases between the two germline ends. The CDR3 DNA sequence: TGTGCCAGCAGCTTAGATTTTGGAGTGAACACTGAAGCTTTCTTT. Protein: CASSLDFGVNTEAFF.

The J gene is TRBJ1-4, the V gene TRBV6-5; possible D gene TRBD1, 6 bases. The CDR3 has 14 residues. Germline CDR1 is MNHEY and CDR2 is SVGAGI. Trimming took 6 bases from V and 2 from J, leaving 10 bases between them. The CDR3 nucleotides are TGTGCCAGCAGCGGGACAACTACTAATGAAAAACTGTTTTTT. As protein: CASSGTTTNEKLFF.

The chain couples TRBV30 to TRBJ1-1; no reliable D call. The CDR3 extends over 14 amino acids. Germline V gives CDR1 GTSNPN, CDR2 SVGIG (reference sequence). Trimming left V 0 bases short and J 5 bases short, with 13 bases between. DNA for the CDR3: TGTGCCTGGAGTGTGGGTGAAGGGAGGACTGAAGCTTTCTTT. Its translation: CAWSVGEGRTEAFF.